What follows are 21 T cell receptor beta chains derived from one specimen sequenced in a study of monozygotic twins with cystic fibrosis. Some clones are missing from TCRdb's copy, which holds only in-frame ones; the method was immunoSEQ multiplex PCR. The data show about 10,000 clones, 99% seen once. Specimen: blood. The receptors derive from a man aged 18 to 35 with cystic fibrosis.

This chain links TRBV11-2 with TRBJ2-3; D remains ambiguous. Trimming stripped 1 base from V and 4 bases from J, with 9 bases between. Germline CDR1 reads SGHAT; CDR2 reads FQNNGV. The CDR3 has 14 residues. The CDR3 is CASSLGLVSDTQYF. The CDR3, as DNA: TGTGCCAGCAGCTTAGGGCTAGTCTCAGATACGCAGTATTTT.

The V and J genes are TRBV14 and TRBJ2-5; 8 bases are a match to TRBD1. The CDR3 contains 16 residues. Germline assignment: CDR1 SGHDN and CDR2 FVKESK. Germline trimming cut 1 base from V and 4 bases from J; bases unmatched to any gene: 8. CDR3 bases: TGTGCCAGCAGCCAAGGCCGCGACAGGGGTCGAGAGACCCAGTACTTC. The encoded protein is CASSQGRDRGRETQYF.

V and J are TRBV27 and TRBJ2-7; 9 positions match TRBD1. The CDR3 is 15 residues long. Trimming at V came to 4 bases and at J to 3 bases, leaving 7 bases not matched to a gene. Germline V lookup: CDR1 MNHEY, CDR2 SMNVEV (reference sequence). CDR3 sequence: CASSSQWTGDYEQYF. The CDR3 region has the DNA TGTGCCAGCAGTTCCCAATGGACAGGGGACTACGAGCAGTACTTC.

The chain is built from TRBV11-2 and TRBJ1-5, with D unresolved. V lost 1 base to trimming and J lost 1 base, with 5 bases between them. CDR3 length: 14 residues. Germline values: CDR1 SGHAT, CDR2 FQNNGV. CDR3 nucleotides: TGTGCCAGCAGCTTAGGGCTAAGCAATCAGCCCCAGCATTTT. Its translation is CASSLGLSNQPQHF.

The chain recombines TRBV5-4 with TRBJ1-2, with D perhaps matching TRBD1 (5 bases). The V and J ends lost 0 bases and 3 bases respectively, with 9 bases between them. This CDR3 region has 14 residues. Germline values: CDR1 SGHNT, CDR2 YYREEE (reference sequence). CDR3 DNA: TGTGCCAGCAGCTTGGGCCAGGGCGACTATGGCTACACCTTC. This encodes CASSLGQGDYGYTF.

The rearrangement joins TRBV5-1 to TRBJ1-2, with D perhaps matching TRBD1 (5 bases). Per germline, CDR1 SGHRS and CDR2 YFSETQ. CDR3 length: 14 amino acids. V dropped 4 bases and J dropped 3 bases, with 13 bases sitting between them. In nucleotides, the CDR3 is TGCGCCAGCAGCCCGCCCGCGGGACACTATGGCTACACCTTC. Its protein is CASSPPAGHYGYTF.

The chain couples TRBV6-6 to TRBJ1-4; possible D gene TRBD1, 5 bases. This CDR3 region has 16 residues. From germline, CDR1 is MNHNY and CDR2 SVGAGI (reference sequence). V gave up 7 bases and J gave up 6 bases, with 21 bases separating them. The CDR3 nucleotides are TGTGCCAGCACGCGGGGCAGGATGCAGCGGGATGAAAAACTGTTTTTT. It translates to CASTRGRMQRDEKLFF.

In DNA, the CDR3 is TGTGCCAGCAGTGAAACTAGGGGGGCTTCCACAGATACGCAGTATTTT. It encodes CASSETRGASTDTQYF. The rearrangement uses TRBV2 and TRBJ2-3; TRBD1 or TRBD2 may be the D gene (6 bases each). The CDR3 consists of 16 residues. V was pared by 2 bases and J by 2 bases, with 14 bases between. Per the germline V gene, CDR1 is SNHLY and CDR2 is FYNNEI.

V usage is TRBV9 and J usage is TRBJ1-1; 7 bases match TRBD1. This CDR3 has 14 residues. Germline V gene sequence: CDR1 SGDLS, CDR2 YYNGEE. V lost 3 bases to trimming and J lost 1 base; unmatched junction nucleotides: 3. The DNA of the CDR3 is TGTGCCAGCAGCGCAGGGGGAAAGAACACTGAAGCTTTCTTT. Translating it yields CASSAGGKNTEAFF.

The gene calls are TRBV5-1 and TRBJ2-7; D gene unclear. Deletions cut 4 bases from V and 4 bases from J, with 12 bases between. From germline, CDR1 is SGHRS and CDR2 YFSETQ. This CDR3 has 13 amino acids. The CDR3 DNA is TGCGCCAGCAGCCTATCGGGTCTTTACGAGCAGTACTTC. Translated: CASSLSGLYEQYF.

The rearrangement joins TRBV5-1 to TRBJ2-3; tentative D call: TRBD2 (5 bases). The V end lost 8 bases, the J end lost 0 bases, and 16 bases lay between the germline ends. The CDR3 is 15 residues long. CDR1 is SGHRS and CDR2 is YFSETQ in the germline V gene. CDR3 sequence: CASQQSGLSTDTQYF. The CDR3 bases are TGCGCCAGTCAACAAAGCGGCCTTAGCACAGATACGCAGTATTTT. The full variable domain, rest sourced from reference TRBV5-1 and TRBJ2-3, is KAGVTQTPRYLIKTRGQQVTLSCSPISGHRSVSWYQQTPGQGLQFLFEYFSETQRNKGNFPGRFSGRQFSNSRSEMNVSTLELGDSALYLCASQQSGLSTDTQYFGPGTRLTVL.

The rearrangement links TRBV6-1 to TRBJ1-5, with TRBD1 matching 10 bases. V shed 6 bases and J 5 bases; nucleotides not matched to a gene: 1. CDR1 and CDR2 from the germline V gene are MNHNS and SASEGT. The CDR3 is made up of 13 amino acids. The CDR3 bases are TGTGCCAGCAGGGGGACAGGGGATCAGCCCCAGCATTTT. It codes for CASRGTGDQPQHF.

Turning to this clone: One end of the junction does not line up with germline, which may come from a read error. The gene calls are TRBV7-7 and TRBJ2-5, with D perhaps matching TRBD1 (5 bases). The CDR3 loop spans 13 amino acids. The germline gives CDR1 SSHAT, CDR2 FNYEAQ (reference sequence). Written as DNA, the CDR3 is TGTGCTAGCAGCTTCAGGCAGGGTTGGACCCAGTACTTC. It encodes CASSFRQGWTQYF.

The chain links TRBV7-6 to TRBJ2-3; a weak D match, TRBD1 (6 bases). The germline CDR1 and CDR2 sequences are SGHVS and FNYEAQ. The CDR3 sequence is 17 residues long. The V end was cut by 4 bases, the J end by 0 bases, with 17 bases between. CDR3 in DNA: TGTGCCAGCAGCTCGGCAATCGGACAGACTAGCACAGATACGCAGTATTTT. This translates into CASSSAIGQTSTDTQYF.

The V call is TRBV5-1, the J call TRBJ2-2; the match to TRBD1 covers 7 bases. V gave up 1 base and J gave up 2 bases; unmatched junction bases: 14. This CDR3 has 19 residues. Germline V gives CDR1 SGHRS, CDR2 YFSETQ. The CDR3 DNA reads as TGCGCCAGCAGCTTGACCCCTCCCCAGGGGGTGGCAAACACCGGGGAGCTGTTTTTT. It specifies CASSLTPPQGVANTGELFF.

This sequence joins TRBV5-4 and TRBJ1-2; no definite D call. V shed 0 bases and J shed 8 bases, with 17 bases lying between them. CDR1 and CDR2 (germline): SGHNT, YYREEE (reference sequence). This CDR3 region has 15 residues. CDR3 region: CASSLGAGGVRGYTF. The CDR3 DNA sequence: TGTGCCAGCAGCTTGGGTGCCGGCGGAGTGCGGGGCTACACCTTC.

CDR3 amino acids: CASSYLAGGVPGELFF. CDR3 coding DNA: TGTGCCAGCAGTTACCTAGCGGGGGGGGTCCCCGGGGAGCTGTTTTTT. The chain combines TRBV6-5 with TRBJ2-2; 12 positions agree with TRBD2. Germline CDR1 is MNHEY and CDR2 is SVGAGI. V gave up 2 bases and J gave up 6 bases; unmatched junction bases: 4. This CDR3 contains 16 residues.

With respect to this clone: One end of the junction is discordant with germline, which a read error may explain. The chain is built from TRBV12-5 and TRBJ1-3; 7 nucleotides align to TRBD1. Germline V lookup: CDR1 LGHNT, CDR2 FRNRAP. The CDR3 consists of 12 residues. The CDR3 DNA sequence: TGTGCTAGTGGTTCTCAACTCGGACAGGCGCATTTT. Residues: CASGSQLGQAHF.

The rearrangement joins TRBV7-9 to TRBJ1-1; D gene unclear. This CDR3 has 11 amino acids. V lost 4 bases to trimming and J lost 9 bases, with 9 bases between them. Germline-derived CDR1 and CDR2 are SEHNR and FQNEAQ (reference sequence). The CDR3 DNA reads as TGTGCCAGCAGCTCCCGGGATCAAGCTTTCTTT. This encodes CASSSRDQAFF.

This chain joins TRBV6-5 and TRBJ2-7, with 13 bases identical to TRBD2. The germline CDR1 and CDR2 sequences are MNHEY and SVGAGI. This CDR3 comprises 15 residues. Trimming took 6 bases from V and 7 from J; bases not matched to a gene: 9. CDR3 residues: CASRMGLAGWGEQYF. The CDR3 DNA follows: TGTGCCAGCAGAATGGGACTAGCGGGATGGGGGGAGCAGTACTTC.

The genes are TRBV5-6 and TRBJ2-7; D call uncertain. CDR1 is SGHDT, CDR2 YYEEEE, per germline. Trimming took 1 base from V and 9 from J, leaving 14 bases between them. This CDR3 contains 13 residues. This chain's CDR3 is CASSLLAVGVQYF. The CDR3, as DNA: TGTGCCAGCAGCTTGTTGGCGGTTGGGGTGCAGTACTTC.